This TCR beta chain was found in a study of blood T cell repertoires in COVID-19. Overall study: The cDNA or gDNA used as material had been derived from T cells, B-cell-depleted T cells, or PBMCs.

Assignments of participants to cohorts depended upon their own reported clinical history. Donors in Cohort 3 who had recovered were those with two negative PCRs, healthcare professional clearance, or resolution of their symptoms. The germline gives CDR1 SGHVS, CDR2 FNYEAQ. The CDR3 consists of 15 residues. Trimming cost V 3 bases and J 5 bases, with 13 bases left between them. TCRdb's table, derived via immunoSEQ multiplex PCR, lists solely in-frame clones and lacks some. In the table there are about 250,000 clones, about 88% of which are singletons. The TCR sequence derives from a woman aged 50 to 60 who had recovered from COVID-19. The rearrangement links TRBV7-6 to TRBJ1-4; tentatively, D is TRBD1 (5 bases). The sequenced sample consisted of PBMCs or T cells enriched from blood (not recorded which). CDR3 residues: CASSLRPGQNEKLFF. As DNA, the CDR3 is TGTGCCAGCAGCTTGCGGCCAGGGCAAAATGAAAAACTGTTTTTT.